These 8 T cell receptor beta chains share one sample of origin, sequenced in a study of blood T cell repertoires in COVID-19. TCRdb keeps only in-frame clones here, not all; method: immunoSEQ multiplex PCR. Found here are about 240,000 clones, around 87% of them singletons; the top ten hold approximately 7.5%. Sequencing was carried out using peripheral blood. These receptors were obtained from a man in his 60s who had recovered from COVID-19.

This chain uses TRBV7-9 with TRBJ1-6; D uncertain. The CDR3 consists of 13 residues. The germline V and J ends were trimmed by 5 bases and 7 bases, with 9 bases remaining between them. CDR1 is SEHNR and CDR2 is FQNEAQ in the germline V gene (reference sequence). The CDR3 loop reads CASSDFVNSPLHF. CDR3 nucleotide sequence: TGTGCCAGCAGCGACTTTGTAAATTCACCCCTCCACTTT. The full variable domain, in which reference TRBV7-9 and TRBJ1-6 provide the parts outside the CDR3, is DTGVSQNPRHKITKRGQNVTFRCDPISEHNRLYWYRQTLGQGPEFLTYFQNEAQLEKSRLLSDRFSAERPKGSFSTLEIQRTEQGDSAMYLCASSDFVNSPLHFGNGTRLTVT.

The rearrangement joins TRBV10-3 to TRBJ2-3; 15 nucleotides agree with TRBD2. V dropped 9 bases and J dropped 0; count of bases not matched to a gene: 4. The germline V gene has CDR1 ENHRY and CDR2 SYGVKD. The CDR3 loop spans 16 amino acids. The CDR3 protein is CAIGLAGGSSTDTQYF. DNA of the CDR3: TGTGCCATTGGACTAGCGGGGGGGAGTAGCACAGATACGCAGTATTTT.

The V call is TRBV12-3 or TRBV12-4, the J call TRBJ1-1, with D uncertain. The CDR3 extends over 13 amino acids. Trimming shortened V by 6 bases and J by 0 bases, and 8 bases separated the two germline ends. The CDR3 DNA follows: TGTGCCAGCAGCCCTTATATGAACACTGAAGCTTTCTTT. Translated: CASSPYMNTEAFF.

The chain joins TRBV6-5 to TRBJ2-2; TRBD1 matches 7 bases. Trimming took 2 bases from V and 5 from J; bases not matched to a gene: 5. The CDR3 is 15 residues long. Germline loops: CDR1 MNHEY, CDR2 SVGAGI. The chain's CDR3 is CASSYRQGQTGELFF. The CDR3 coding sequence is TGTGCCAGCAGTTACCGACAGGGCCAAACCGGGGAGCTGTTTTTT.

This rearrangement joins TRBV20-1 to TRBJ1-1; D uncertain. The ends were cut back, 3 bases at V and 7 bases at J, with 6 bases in the middle. The CDR3 extends over 10 amino acids. From germline, CDR1 is DFQATT and CDR2 SNEGSKA (reference sequence). The CDR3, as DNA: TGCAGTGCTAGTGAGCGTGAAGCTTTCTTT. Protein: CSASEREAFF.

A few counts support this clone. CDR3 amino acids: CASSLRDNRYNEQFF. The DNA for the CDR3 is TGTGCCAGCAGCTTAAGGGACAACCGATACAATGAGCAGTTCTTC. The rearrangement joins TRBV5-5 to TRBJ2-1; D perhaps matches TRBD1 (6 bases). Trimming cost V 2 bases and J 4 bases, with 13 bases left between them. The CDR3 is 15 amino acids. From germline, CDR1 is SGHKS and CDR2 YYEKEE (reference sequence). Full variable domain (missing parts from reference TRBV5-5 and TRBJ2-1): DAGVTQSPTHLIKTRGQQVTLRCSPISGHKSVSWYQQVLGQGPQFIFQYYEKEERGRGNFPDRFSARQFPNYSSELNVNALLLGDSALYLCASSLRDNRYNEQFFGPGTRLTVL.

The chain combines TRBV9 with TRBJ1-4, with 9 bases that match TRBD1. Unmatched junction bases numbered 6, after V lost 1 base and J lost 8 bases. This CDR3 comprises 15 residues. Germline-derived CDR1 and CDR2 are SGDLS and YYNGEE. Written as DNA, the CDR3 is TGTGCCAGCAGCGTATCGGGACAGGGTGTCGAAAAACTGTTTTTT. This codes for CASSVSGQGVEKLFF.

The chain uses TRBV25-1 and TRBJ1-5; 8 bases agree with TRBD1. Trimming at V came to 4 bases and at J to 5 bases, leaving 4 bases not matched to a gene. This CDR3 has 14 residues. Germline loops: CDR1 MGHDK, CDR2 SYGVNS. Here the CDR3 DNA reads TGTGCCAGCAGTGGACAGGGGCGGTATCAGCCCCAGCATTTT. It specifies CASSGQGRYQPQHF.